This T cell receptor (beta chain) comes out of a study of regulatory T cells in long-lasting Graves disease (dated by TCRdb to about 2021). Notes on the research overall: Patients with newly diagnosed Graves' disease had been on antithyroid drugs for under 3 months. This study used TCR sequencing and RNA sequencing of peripheral blood to compare persistent Graves' disease patients against newly diagnosed Graves' disease patients. A total of about 33 samples underwent TCR sequencing, from some 13 patients with persistent Graves' disease and 20 patients with newly diagnosed Graves' disease. The study was registered as a clinical trial and conducted in China.

Broad study findings and their caveats: Persistent Graves' disease patients showed lower TCR Shannon entropy and fewer highly expanded clones than newly diagnosed patients, suggesting clonal expansion. Preferential use of TRBV28, TRBJ1-2 and TRBJ2-5 was observed in persistent disease, whereas TRBV20-1 and TRBJ2-1 were favored in newly diagnosed disease. Sequencing and analysis were restricted to the TCR beta chain. Persistent patients shared more public clonotypes among themselves (around 2,500) than newly diagnosed patients did (about 1,000). As a limitation, the authors acknowledged that the small sample size may reduce accuracy. Only peripheral blood was studied, because thyroid tissue, the primary lesion, was inaccessible.

Libraries came from multiplex PCR. Sequencing was carried out with an Illumina HiSeq 4000. iRepertoire HTBI primers and Arm-PCR amplification of CDR3 regions were used to construct TCR beta libraries. Gel purification was performed on PCR products prior to sequencing. The authors' pipeline ran thus. Gene usage analysis of CDR3 amino acid clonotypes used the roughly 60 TRBV and about 13 TRBJ segments found across samples. COPE and FqMerger were used to merge the filtered high-quality paired reads into contigs. Contigs were aligned with BLAST to IMGT TRBV, TRBD and TRBJ reference genes, and CDR3 was defined per IMGT. Clonotypes above 0.1% frequency were classified as highly expanded clones. Shannon entropy was used to measure repertoire diversity, and the Gini coefficient was used to measure V-J evenness. Public clonotypes were defined as clonotypes shared by more than one individual. TCRdb took the public reads, trimmed them with fastp at Q25, ran MiXCR for clone calling and kept in-frame beta chains. Identical CDR3 protein sequences are pooled into one entry, listed with their most common genes and DNA. It is TCRdb's table, rather than the study itself, that gives the V and J calls and clone size. For this sample there are over 200,000 distinct CDR3 sequences; about a sixth appear just once. Around 21% of the sample is held by the ten biggest clonotypes.

Trimming removed 4 bases from V and 6 bases from J, leaving 19 bases between the germline ends. Looking up the germline V gene (reference sequence) yields CDR1 PRHDT and CDR2 FYEKMQ. Measured from the cysteine to the phenylalanine, the CDR3 is 15 residues long. The kept DNA is CDR3 alone, 45 bases in frame from the first base. For this clonotype: Its antigen is unknown. One base away there is no much larger clone; base qualities are not given.

Explained via the paper, the time point label denotes: newly diagnosed GD, antithyroid drugs for less than 3 months. For both TCR sequencing and RNA sequencing, RNA was extracted from PBMCs in TRIzol. The diagnosis of Graves' disease followed American Thyroid Association guidelines. Recruitment of patients was carried out at an endocrinology department in Xi'an, China. Each patient gave approximately 9 milliliters of peripheral blood, collected in an EDTA anticoagulant tube. Ficoll Paque Plus density gradient separation was used to isolate PBMCs, and no further T cell sorting was performed. RNA quality was checked with an Agilent 2100 Bioanalyzer and agarose gel, and concentration with a NanoDrop 2000.

The sequence joins TRBV13 to TRBJ2-7, and the D gene may be TRBD2, 5 bases matching. The material sequenced was peripheral blood mononuclear cells (PBMCs), taken at new diagnosis, from a patient treated with antithyroid drugs. This TCR derives from a female donor with Graves disease. The sequenced DNA: TGTGCCAGCAGCTCGCCCAGCGGCAGCCCGGGCGAGCAGTACTTC. It specifies CASSSPSGSPGEQYF.